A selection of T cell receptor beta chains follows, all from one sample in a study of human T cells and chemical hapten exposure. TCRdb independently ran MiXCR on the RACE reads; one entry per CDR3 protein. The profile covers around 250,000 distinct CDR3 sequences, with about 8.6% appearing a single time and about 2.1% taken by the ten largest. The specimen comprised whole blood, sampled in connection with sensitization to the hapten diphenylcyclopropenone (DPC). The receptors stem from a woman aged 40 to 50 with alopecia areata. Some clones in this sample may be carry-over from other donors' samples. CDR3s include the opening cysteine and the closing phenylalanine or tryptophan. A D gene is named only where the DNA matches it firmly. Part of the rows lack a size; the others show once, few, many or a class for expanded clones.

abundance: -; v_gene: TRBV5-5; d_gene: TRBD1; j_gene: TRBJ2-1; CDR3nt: TGTGCCAGCAGACACGGACAGGGAGCCTACAATGAGCAGTTCTTC; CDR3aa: CASRHGQGAYNEQFF
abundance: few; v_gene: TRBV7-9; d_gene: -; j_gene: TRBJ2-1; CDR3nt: TGTGCCAGCAGCTTAGGCGGACTAGAGCAGTTCTTC; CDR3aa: CASSLGGLEQFF
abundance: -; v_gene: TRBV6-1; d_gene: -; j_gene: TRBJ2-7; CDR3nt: TGTGCCAGCATCCCACCGGGACAAAGGGGCCCCTACGAGCAGTACTTC; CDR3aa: CASIPPGQRGPYEQYF
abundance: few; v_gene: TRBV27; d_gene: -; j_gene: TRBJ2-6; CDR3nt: TGTGCCAGCAGTTTATTCAACTCTGGGGCCAACGTCCTGACTTTC; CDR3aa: CASSLFNSGANVLTF
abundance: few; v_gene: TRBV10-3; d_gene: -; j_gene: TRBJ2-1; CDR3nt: TGTGCTATCACTGAGGCCCCCACTTACAATGAGCAGTTCTTC; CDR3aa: CAITEAPTYNEQFF
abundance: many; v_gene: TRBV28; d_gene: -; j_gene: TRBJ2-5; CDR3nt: TGTGCCAGCAGTTTATTCCCCCGCCGACCAGGTGAGGAGGAGACCCAGTACTTC; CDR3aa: CASSLFPRRPGEEETQYF
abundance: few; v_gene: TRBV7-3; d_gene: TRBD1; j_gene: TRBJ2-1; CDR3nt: TGTGCCAGCAGCCCCACAGGGGGCAACATCTACAATGAGCAGTTCTTC; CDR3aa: CASSPTGGNIYNEQFF
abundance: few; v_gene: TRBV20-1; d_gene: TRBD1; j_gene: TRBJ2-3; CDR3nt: TGCAGTGCACCGACAGGGGCCACAGATACGCAGTATTTT; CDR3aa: CSAPTGATDTQYF
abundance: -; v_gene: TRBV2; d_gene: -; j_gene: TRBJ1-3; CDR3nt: TGTGCCAGCAGTGAAGAGCCGCCTGGGGAAAACACCATATATTTT; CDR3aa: CASSEEPPGENTIYF
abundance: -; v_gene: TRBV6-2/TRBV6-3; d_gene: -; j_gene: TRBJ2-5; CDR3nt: TGTGCCAGCAGTTACCCTGAGGAGACCCAGTACTTC; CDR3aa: CASSYPEETQYF
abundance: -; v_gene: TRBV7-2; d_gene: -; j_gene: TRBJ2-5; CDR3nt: TGTGCCAGCAGCTTAGCGGGGCTAGCGCATGGGGAGACCCAGTACTTC; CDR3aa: CASSLAGLAHGETQYF
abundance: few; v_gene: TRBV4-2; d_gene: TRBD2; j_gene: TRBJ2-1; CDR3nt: TGTGCCAGCAGCCAAGCTCCTACTGTTCTTAGCGGGATACTAGCCTCCAATGAGCAGTTCTTC; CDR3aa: CASSQAPTVLSGILASNEQFF
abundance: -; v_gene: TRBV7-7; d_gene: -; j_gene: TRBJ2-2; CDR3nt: TGTGCTAGCAGCTTCAATGAGGGCGGGGAGCTGTTTTTT; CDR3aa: CASSFNEGGELFF
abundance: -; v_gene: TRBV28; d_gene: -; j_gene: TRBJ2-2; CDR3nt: -; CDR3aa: CASSSSDRKNTGELFF
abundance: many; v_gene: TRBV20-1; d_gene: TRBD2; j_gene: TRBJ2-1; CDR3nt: TGCAGTGCTCCCCTGTGGGAGCGCTTGCGGGGGTACAATGAGCAGTTCTTC; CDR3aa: CSAPLWERLRGYNEQFF
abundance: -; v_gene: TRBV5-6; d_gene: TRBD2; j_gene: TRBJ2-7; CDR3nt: TGTGCCAGCAGCCCCCTGGGGGGGGAGGACGAGCAGTACTTC; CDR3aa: CASSPLGGEDEQYF
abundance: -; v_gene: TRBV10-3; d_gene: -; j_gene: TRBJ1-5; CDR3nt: TGTGCCATCAGTGCAGGGGAGGGTCAGCCCCAGCATTTT; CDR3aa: CAISAGEGQPQHF
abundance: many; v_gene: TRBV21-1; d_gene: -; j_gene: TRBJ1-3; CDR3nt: TGTGCCAGCAGCAAACCCGGCATTACCGTATATTTT; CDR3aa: CASSKPGITVYF
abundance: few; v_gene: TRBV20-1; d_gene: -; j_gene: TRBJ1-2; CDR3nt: TGCAGTGCTAGCCCGGGGGCGAGCTATGGCTACACCTTC; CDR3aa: CSASPGASYGYTF
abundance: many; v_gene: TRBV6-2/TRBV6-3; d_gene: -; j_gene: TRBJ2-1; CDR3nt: TGTGCCAGCAGTTACCACCAGGACTACAATGAGCAGTTCTTC; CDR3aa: CASSYHQDYNEQFF
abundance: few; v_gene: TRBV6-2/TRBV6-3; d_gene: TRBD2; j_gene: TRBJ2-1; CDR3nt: TGTGCCAGCCGCCTGTCCAGCGGGAGGGCCAGAAATGAGCAGTTCTTC; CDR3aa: CASRLSSGRARNEQFF
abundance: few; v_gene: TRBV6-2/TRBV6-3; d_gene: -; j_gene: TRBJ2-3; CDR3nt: TGTGCCAGCAGTTATGGAGCCGATCCAGATACGCAGTATTTT; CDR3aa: CASSYGADPDTQYF
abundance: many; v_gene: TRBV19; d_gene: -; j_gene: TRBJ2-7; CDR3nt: TGTGCCACCCGTCAGGGGGGGCACGAGCAGTACTTC; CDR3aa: CATRQGGHEQYF